This TCR beta chain was sequenced in a study of blood T cells in healthy people across ages. The CDR3 is made up of 17 amino acids. Germline V gives CDR1 MGHRA, CDR2 YSYEKL. Study results and limitations: Underestimates were what the diversity estimates from one million T cells were considered to be. A strong correlation was seen between TCR beta diversity and naive T cell percentage.

For the second PCR, which ran for 7 to 11 cycles, a sample-barcoded 5' primer and a J-beta primer mix were used. Each CDR3 protein gets one entry after TCRdb re-called the 5' RACE reads with MiXCR. This sample carries roughly 2 million distinct CDR3 sequences, 40% to 55% of them seen once, and the ten largest clones take about 2.1%. A word on this clonotype: Its antigen is as yet unknown. A junction end diverges from the germline sequence, so it may reflect a read error.

Sample: blood. V usage is TRBV4-1 and J usage is TRBJ1-1; tentatively, D is TRBD1 (5 bases). This clonotype was sampled from a woman aged 40 to 49 in good health. This CDR3 is CASSQEAGPPGNTEAFF. In nucleotides, the CDR3 is TGTGCCAGCAGCCAAGAAGCGGGGCCCCCAGGGAACACTGAAGCTTTCTTT.